A selection of T cell receptor beta chains follows, all from one sample in a study of T cells in Graves' hyperthyroidism and ophthalmopathy. From the multiplex PCR reads, TCRdb called clonotypes with MiXCR, one entry per CDR3 protein. The sample comprises approximately 690,000 distinct CDR3 sequences, around 21% of which are singletons, and 34% rests with the top ten. Sequencing input: blood. The receptors come from a man under 40 with Graves' ophthalmopathy. The CDR3 runs from the conserved cysteine through the conserved F or W. The D gene is left open where the match is weak.

>NA|TRBV28
CASSPRVLPYEQYF
>TRBD2|TRBV20-1
CSARDRAGGWTGELFF
>TRBD2|TRBV7-2
CARAIAGGRGEQFF
>NA|TRBV12-3/TRBV12-4
CASRLRERSTEAFF
>NA|TRBV28
CASTSGQFMNTEVFF
>NA|TRBV28
CAIATGMNTEAFF
>TRBD1|TRBV28
CASRDRVGTEAFF
>NA|TRBV4-2
CASSGSGLWGEAFF
>NA|TRBV29-1
CSGAGSSSGELFF
>NA|TRBV20-1
CSARDSNDQPQHF
>NA|TRBV27
CATSETGFALFHQPQHF
>NA|TRBV11-2
CASSLVWQESYEQYF
>NA|TRBV16
CASSQSPSFAEQYF